Listed here are 22 T cell receptor beta chains from one sample, sequenced in a study of technical replicates of blood from a few donors. Some clones are missing from TCRdb's copy, which holds only in-frame ones; the method was immunoSEQ multiplex PCR. The sample includes about 73,000 clones, 90% of them seen just once. Sequencing was carried out using PBMCs. These receptors all stem from a human donor in good health. Some clones in this sample may be carry-over from other donors' samples.

The gene calls are TRBV10-3 and TRBJ1-2; no clear D. This CDR3 has 14 amino acids. Germline V CDR1 and CDR2: ENHRY, SYGVKD. Trimming pared 4 bases from V and 5 bases from J, leaving 14 bases between. The CDR3 DNA reads TGTGCCATCAGTGCGCGGCAGCCTGATTATGGCTACACCTTC. Amino acids: CAISARQPDYGYTF.

A few counts support this clone. The V gene is TRBV9, the J gene TRBJ1-6; D is perhaps TRBD1 (5 bases). The CDR3 has 15 residues. CDR1 and CDR2 from the germline V gene are SGDLS and YYNGEE. Between the trimmed V and J ends, which lost 4 bases and 0 bases, there was a span of 8 bases. The CDR3 DNA reads as TGTGCCAGCAGCCCCCAGGGCTCCTATAATTCACCCCTCCACTTT. The encoded protein is CASSPQGSYNSPLHF.

The rearrangement joins TRBV4-1 to TRBJ2-7, with 13 positions matching TRBD2. Germline CDR1 reads MGHRA; CDR2 reads YSYEKL. The CDR3 runs to 16 residues. Losses at the gene ends were 2 bases for V and 6 bases for J; bases not matched to a gene: 7. CDR3 in DNA: TGCGCCAGCAGCCAAATCGGACTAGCGGGAGATGGCGAGCAGTACTTC. As protein: CASSQIGLAGDGEQYF.

The rearrangement links TRBV4-3 to TRBJ1-3; maybe TRBD1 (6 bases). Looked up from germline, CDR1 is LGHNA and CDR2 is YSLEER. The CDR3 is 15 residues long. V was shortened by 2 bases and J by 6 bases, with 14 bases between the two germline ends. This CDR3 reads CASSQTGTPKNTIYF. CDR3 coding DNA: TGCGCCAGCAGCCAAACCGGGACACCTAAAAACACCATATATTTT.

The gene calls are TRBV12-2 and TRBJ2-5; no DNA check was done on the table's D call, TRBD2. TRBV12-2 is noted as a pseudogene. The CDR3 consists of 18 residues. CDR3 DNA sequence: TGTGCAAGTCGCTTAGAAGTTCGAGAGGGTAGTGACGGTGAGACCCAGTACTTC. Residues: CASRLEVREGSDGETQYF.

This clone was recorded once. This chain uses TRBV2 with TRBJ2-7; 7 bases are a match to TRBD2. The germline gives CDR1 SNHLY, CDR2 FYNNEI. This CDR3 region has 14 residues. Trimming at V came to 3 bases and at J to 3 bases, leaving 5 bases not matched to a gene. In DNA form, the CDR3 reads TGTGCCAGCAGTGAGGCGGGAGATTACTACGAGCAGTACTTC. It translates to CASSEAGDYYEQYF.

This chain connects TRBV4-2 to TRBJ1-6; no firm D call. Germline V CDR1 and CDR2: LGHNA, YNFKEQ. The CDR3 contains 15 residues. The ends were cut back, 1 base at V and 4 bases at J, with 8 bases in the middle. The CDR3 reads CASSQVIRYNSPLHF. The CDR3 DNA sequence: TGTGCCAGCAGCCAAGTGATCCGGTATAATTCACCCCTCCACTTT.

The CDR3 DNA reads TGTGCCAGCAGTTCCACAGGGGGCAGATCGCAGCCCCAGCATTTT. Translating it yields CASSSTGGRSQPQHF. The rearrangement links TRBV6-5 to TRBJ1-5; 9 nucleotides match TRBD1. V trimming: 4 bases; J trimming: 7 bases; junction bases outside the gene matches: 8. The CDR3 is 15 amino acids. CDR1 MNHEY and CDR2 SVGAGI come from the germline V gene.

The J gene is TRBJ2-6, the V gene TRBV7-9; D is unresolved. Germline assignment: CDR1 SEHNR and CDR2 FQNEAQ (reference sequence). The germline V and J ends were trimmed by 5 bases and 0 bases, with 11 bases remaining between them. This CDR3 has 16 amino acids. The CDR3 DNA follows: TGTGCCAGCAGCGCCTTACCGAGCTCTGGGGCCAACGTCCTGACTTTC. As protein: CASSALPSSGANVLTF.

V and J are TRBV4-1 and TRBJ2-2; D call uncertain. Trimming took off 0 bases at V and 2 bases at J, with 7 bases between the two ends. The germline CDR1 and CDR2 sequences are MGHRA and YSYEKL. This CDR3 spans 15 amino acids. Here the CDR3 DNA reads TGCGCCAGCAGCCAAGAGGGCAAAAACACCGGGGAGCTGTTTTTT. It translates to CASSQEGKNTGELFF.

The DNA of the CDR3 is TGTGCCAGTAGTACACGGACAGGGTTTAACACCGGGGAGCTGTTTTTT. It specifies CASSTRTGFNTGELFF. J is TRBJ2-2 and V is TRBV19, with 8 bases aligning to TRBD1. This CDR3 is built from 16 residues. Germline-derived CDR1 and CDR2 are LNHDA and SQIVND (reference sequence). With 4 bases clipped from V and 2 bases from J, the junction kept 6 bases outside the gene matches.

The CDR3 here is CASSLGTGQPQHF. CDR3 nucleotides: TGTGCCAGCAGCCTCGGTACCGGTCAGCCCCAGCATTTT. V is TRBV7-7 and J is TRBJ1-5; D gene uncertain. Germline V gives CDR1 SSHAT, CDR2 FNYEAQ (reference sequence). V gave up 5 bases and J gave up 6 bases, with 11 bases separating them. The CDR3 sequence is 13 residues long.

The chain employs TRBV29-1 and TRBJ2-7; TRBD1 agrees at 7 bases. Germline V gene lookup returns CDR1 SQVTM and CDR2 ANQGSEA. The CDR3 is made up of 12 amino acids. With 3 bases clipped from V and 5 bases from J, the junction kept 4 bases outside the gene matches. The CDR3 here is CSVEFQGDEQYF. The DNA for the CDR3 is TGCAGCGTTGAGTTTCAGGGGGACGAGCAGTACTTC.

The chain's CDR3 is CASSYSGRAENSPLHF. CDR3 in DNA: TGTGCCAGCAGTTACTCAGGCAGGGCTGAGAATTCACCCCTCCACTTT. The rearrangement joins TRBV6-5 to TRBJ1-6, with D perhaps TRBD1 (5 bases). CDR3 length: 16 residues. Germline CDR1 and CDR2: MNHEY and SVGAGI. The V and J ends lost 0 bases and 7 bases respectively, with 13 bases between them.

The rearrangement joins TRBV4-2 to TRBJ2-6; a possible D gene is TRBD2 (5 bases). The CDR3 spans 19 residues. The germline CDR1 and CDR2 sequences are LGHNA and YNFKEQ. Trimming stripped 1 base from V and 0 bases from J, with 16 bases between. CDR3 residues: CASSQAGRGGSSGANVLTF. The CDR3 bases are TGTGCCAGCAGCCAAGCGGGTCGGGGTGGGAGCTCTGGGGCCAACGTCCTGACTTTC.

The V call is TRBV5-4, the J call TRBJ2-6; TRBD2 aligns across 8 bases. The CDR3 consists of 16 residues. The V gene's germline CDR1 is SGHNT and CDR2 YYREEE (reference sequence). V dropped 4 bases and J dropped 2; count of bases not matched to a gene: 5. In DNA form, the CDR3 reads TGTGCCAGCAGCGGCCTCGGGGGGGCTGGGGCCAACGTCCTGACTTTC. Protein: CASSGLGGAGANVLTF.

V and J are TRBV2 and TRBJ1-5, with 9 bases fitting TRBD1. Germline CDR1 and CDR2: SNHLY and FYNNEI. The CDR3 is 13 amino acids. J was trimmed by 7 bases and V by 8 bases; bases with no gene match: 6. The CDR3 DNA is TGTGCCAGCTGTCCGGACAGGGGACAGCCCCAGCATTTT. Translation gives CASCPDRGQPQHF.

J is TRBJ2-7 and V is TRBV4-2, with 10 bases that match TRBD2. The ends lost 4 bases at V and 4 bases at J; junction bases unmatched: 10. Per the germline V gene, CDR1 is LGHNA and CDR2 is YNFKEQ. The CDR3 covers 16 residues. The CDR3 protein is CASSLGGASGSYEQYF. The CDR3 DNA follows: TGTGCCAGCAGCCTTGGGGGGGCTAGCGGGAGTTACGAGCAGTACTTC.

The chain has TRBV4-3 and TRBJ2-7, with 12 bases identical to TRBD2. The ends lost 5 bases at V and 7 bases at J; junction bases unmatched: 9. Germline CDR1 LGHNA, CDR2 YSLEER. This CDR3 spans 15 amino acids. As DNA, the CDR3 is TGCGCCAGCAGCACCCGACTAGCGGGAGATAGGGAGCAGTACTTC. This gives the protein CASSTRLAGDREQYF.

The chain links TRBV7-9 to TRBJ2-1, with TRBD1 matching over 7 bases. Germline CDR1 SEHNR, CDR2 FQNEAQ (reference sequence). The CDR3 spans 16 residues. V lost 2 bases, J lost 4 bases, and 8 bases stayed unmatched. The CDR3 here is CASSLQDGTAYNEQFF. In DNA, the CDR3 is TGTGCCAGCAGCTTACAGGATGGGACAGCATACAATGAGCAGTTCTTC.

This chain joins TRBV7-2 and TRBJ2-1; 7 nucleotides agree with TRBD2. This CDR3 contains 15 residues. V lost 5 bases to trimming and J lost 2 bases; unmatched junction nucleotides: 6. Looked up from germline, CDR1 is SGHTA and CDR2 is FQGNSA. CDR3 amino acids: CASSPTRGAYNEQFF. The CDR3 region has the DNA TGTGCCAGCAGCCCCACCCGGGGGGCCTACAATGAGCAGTTCTTC.

The chain recombines TRBV7-9 with TRBJ2-7; 9 bases align to TRBD2. After removal of 2 bases from V and 7 bases from J, the junction contained 9 bases not matched to a gene. This CDR3 is 15 amino acids long. Germline V gene sequence: CDR1 SEHNR, CDR2 FQNEAQ (reference sequence). In nucleotides, the CDR3 is TGTGCCAGCAGCTTAAGGACTAGCGCCATCGGGGAGCAGTACTTC. It translates to CASSLRTSAIGEQYF.